Presented here are 18 T cell receptor beta chains from one specimen sequenced in a study of long-term antiretroviral therapy in people with HIV. The run of the v3.0 immunoSEQ assay was at survey level. The protocol was immunoSEQ multiplex PCR, while the TCRdb copy is restricted to in-frame clones and leaves out a portion. The data hold about 29,000 clones, with about 90% observed a single time. The starting material was unsorted PBMCs, obtained 3.2 years before starting antiretroviral therapy. The receptors come from a man aged 45-65 years with HIV.

The chain has TRBV4-1 and TRBJ2-5, with D tentatively TRBD2 (6 bases). The germline gives CDR1 MGHRA, CDR2 YSYEKL. The CDR3 covers 15 residues. V lost 4 bases, J lost 1 base, and 13 bases lay in between. The CDR3 DNA follows: TGCGCCAGCAGCCCACTAGCTTTAAGCCAAGAGACCCAGTACTTC. Its protein product is CASSPLALSQETQYF.

The chain combines TRBV7-8 with TRBJ2-1; TRBD2 matches at 14 bases. With 3 bases clipped from V and 10 bases from J, the junction kept 14 bases outside the gene matches. The CDR3 is made up of 18 amino acids. From germline, CDR1 is SGHVS and CDR2 FQNEAQ. The CDR3 protein is CASSFHPGGLAGEGEQFF. Written as DNA, the CDR3 is TGTGCCAGCAGCTTCCACCCCGGGGGACTAGCGGGAGAAGGAGAGCAGTTCTTC.

The chain couples TRBV7-2 to TRBJ2-3; the D is unclear. V was shortened by 1 base and J by 4 bases, with 9 bases between the two germline ends. The CDR3 runs to 14 residues. Germline CDR1 SGHTA, CDR2 FQGNSA. CDR3 loop: CASSLEFAADTQYF. CDR3 DNA: TGTGCCAGCAGCTTAGAGTTCGCGGCAGATACGCAGTATTTT.

The rearrangement uses TRBV18 and TRBJ1-1; no firm D call. This CDR3 is built from 14 residues. V was pared by 3 bases and J by 0 bases, with 8 bases between. The V gene's germline CDR1 is KGHSH and CDR2 LQKENI. CDR3 loop: CASSPSQMNTEAFF. In DNA, the CDR3 is TGTGCCAGCTCACCCTCTCAAATGAACACTGAAGCTTTCTTT.

The chain is built from TRBV5-1 and TRBJ1-4; 10 nucleotides align to TRBD1. J gave up 2 bases and V 4 bases, and 5 bases lay outside the gene matches. The CDR3 contains 16 residues. Looked up from germline, CDR1 is SGHRS and CDR2 is YFSETQ. CDR3 loop: CASSPGTGATNEKLFF. DNA of the CDR3: TGCGCCAGCAGCCCTGGGACAGGGGCGACTAATGAAAAACTGTTTTTT.

The chain recombines TRBV11-2 with TRBJ1-4, with D possibly being TRBD1 (5 bases). The CDR3 extends over 13 amino acids. Trimming pared 1 base from V and 14 bases from J, leaving 14 bases between. Germline V gives CDR1 SGHAT, CDR2 FQNNGV. In DNA form, the CDR3 reads TGTGCCAGCAGCTTAGTAACTCAGGGCGATCTGTTTTTT. It translates to CASSLVTQGDLFF.

The rearrangement joins TRBV11-3 to TRBJ2-7, with TRBD2 matching 7 bases. Germline CDR1 SGHNT, CDR2 YENEEA. The V gene end was trimmed by 6 bases and the J gene end by 7 bases; junction bases not matched to a gene: 6. The length of the CDR3 is 12 residues. For the CDR3, the DNA is TGTGCCAGCAGTTCGTGGGAGGGGGAGCAGTACTTC. Translation: CASSSWEGEQYF.

This clone came up once. The chain combines TRBV6-5 with TRBJ2-7; possible D gene TRBD2, 5 bases. Germline assignment: CDR1 MNHEY and CDR2 SVGAGI. The CDR3 length is 14 residues. V was pared by 0 bases and J by 1 base, with 7 bases between. CDR3 nucleotides: TGTGCCAGCAGTTACTCCGGCGGGTCCTACGAGCAGTACTTC. Translating it yields CASSYSGGSYEQYF.

The chain employs TRBV4-3 and TRBJ1-6; TRBD1 matches 7 bases. Germline loops: CDR1 LGHNA, CDR2 YSLEER. The V segment lost 4 bases and the J segment 7 bases; nucleotides outside the gene matches: 4. The CDR3 has 14 residues. CDR3 protein: CASSRDSQNSPLHF. The CDR3 DNA is TGCGCCAGCAGCCGGGACAGCCAGAATTCACCCCTCCACTTT.

This clone was picked up one time. The V call is TRBV5-1, the J call TRBJ2-1; 11 bases are shared with TRBD2. CDR1 and CDR2 (germline): SGHRS, YFSETQ. This CDR3 comprises 17 residues. With V trimmed by 7 bases and J by 5 bases, 14 bases remained unmatched. Written as DNA, the CDR3 is TGCGCCAGCCCAATCGAGCCCGGGACTAGCGGACACAATGAGCAGTTCTTC. Encoded protein: CASPIEPGTSGHNEQFF. The full variable domain, rest sourced from reference TRBV5-1 and TRBJ2-1, is KAGVTQTPRYLIKTRGQQVTLSCSPISGHRSVSWYQQTPGQGLQFLFEYFSETQRNKGNFPGRFSGRQFSNSRSEMNVSTLELGDSALYLCASPIEPGTSGHNEQFFGPGTRLTVL.

The V call is TRBV5-1, the J call TRBJ2-3; D remains unclear. The germline gives CDR1 SGHRS, CDR2 YFSETQ. The ends were cut back, 0 bases at V and 2 bases at J, with 4 bases in the middle. CDR3 size: 13 residues. CDR3 protein: CASSLEATDTQYF. In DNA form, the CDR3 reads TGCGCCAGCAGCTTGGAGGCCACAGATACGCAGTATTTT.

The chain joins TRBV7-2 to TRBJ2-3, with 13 positions matching TRBD2. The CDR3 runs 16 residues. J gave up 2 bases and V 6 bases, and 5 bases lay outside the gene matches. The germline V gene has CDR1 SGHTA and CDR2 FQGNSA. Here the CDR3 reads CASSSGLAGITDTQYF. The CDR3 nucleotides are TGTGCCAGCAGTTCGGGACTAGCGGGGATCACAGATACGCAGTATTTT.

The rearrangement links TRBV12-5 to TRBJ2-4; TRBD1 agrees at 9 bases. V trimming: 5 bases; J trimming: 4 bases; junction bases outside the gene matches: 6. The CDR3 contains 15 residues. Germline CDR1 and CDR2: LGHNT and FRNRAP. The CDR3 nucleotides read TGTGCTAGTGGTCCGACGGGACAGGGAAAAAACATTCAGTACTTC. Its translation: CASGPTGQGKNIQYF.

The rearrangement joins TRBV18 to TRBJ1-2, with D possibly TRBD1 on 6 matching bases. The CDR3 consists of 13 residues. Trimming took 6 bases from V and 4 from J, leaving 12 bases between them. Germline V CDR1 and CDR2: KGHSH, LQKENI. The DNA for the CDR3 is TGTGCCAGCTCGGGTACAGGGATCTATGGCTACACCTTC. Its protein is CASSGTGIYGYTF.

The chain's CDR3 is CASSLGGEAFF. The CDR3 region has the DNA TGTGCCAGCAGCTTAGGGGGGGAAGCTTTCTTT. J is TRBJ1-1 and V is TRBV7-2; a possible D gene is TRBD1 (5 bases). Germline V gene sequence: CDR1 SGHTA, CDR2 FQGNSA. V was pared by 1 base and J by 8 bases, with 5 bases between. CDR3 length equals 11 residues.

The chain carries TRBV6-5 and TRBJ1-1; D gene ambiguous. The CDR3 length is 13 residues. The germline V gene encodes CDR1 MNHEY and CDR2 SVGAGI. V lost 4 bases, J lost 0 bases, and 6 bases lay in between. The CDR3 spells CASSSRMNTEAFF. DNA for the CDR3: TGTGCCAGCAGTTCCCGTATGAACACTGAAGCTTTCTTT.

The V and J genes are TRBV9 and TRBJ1-2; TRBD1 might be the D (6 bases). CDR1 is SGDLS and CDR2 is YYNGEE in the germline V gene. V lost 1 base and J 8 bases, leaving 15 bases between the germline ends. The CDR3 runs to 14 residues. The CDR3 sequence: CASSVSGAKRGYTF. The CDR3 nucleotides are TGTGCCAGCAGCGTATCGGGGGCAAAGAGAGGCTACACCTTC.

Here the CDR3 reads CASSPGTPETQYF. CDR3 nucleotides: TGTGCCAGCAGCCCCGGGACGCCAGAGACCCAGTACTTC. This rearrangement joins TRBV5-6 to TRBJ2-5; either TRBD1 or TRBD2 may fit D (5 bases each). V was clipped by 4 bases and J by 4 bases, with 11 bases between them. CDR1 is SGHDT, CDR2 YYEEEE, per germline. The CDR3 is 13 amino acids.